This paragraph reports one T cell receptor beta chain. Profiling relied on immunoSEQ multiplex PCR, and the TCRdb table lists in-frame clones only, not all of them. The table records 71,000 or so clones, roughly 89% of them present only once. This record belongs to a study of control samples from healthy donors and cancer patients. Sequenced sample: PBMCs. The clonotype comes from a man in his sixties with lung cancer.

CDR3 residues: CASSRYRNTEAFF. The CDR3, as DNA: TGTGCCAGCAGCCGTTACAGGAACACTGAAGCTTTCTTT. The genes are TRBV7-8 and TRBJ1-1, with D hard to call. Germline CDR1 and CDR2: SGHVS and FQNEAQ. There are 13 residues in the CDR3. V was cut by 5 bases and J by 1 base, with 8 bases left in between.